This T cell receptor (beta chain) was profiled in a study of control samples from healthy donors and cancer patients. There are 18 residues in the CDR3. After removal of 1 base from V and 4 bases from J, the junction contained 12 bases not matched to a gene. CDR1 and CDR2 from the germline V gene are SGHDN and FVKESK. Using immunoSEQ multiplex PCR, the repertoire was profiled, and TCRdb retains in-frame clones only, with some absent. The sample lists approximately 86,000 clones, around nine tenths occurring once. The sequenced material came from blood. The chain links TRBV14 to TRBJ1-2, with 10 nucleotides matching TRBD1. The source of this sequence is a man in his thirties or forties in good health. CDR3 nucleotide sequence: TGTGCCAGCAGCCAAGGGCTCAGGGACAGGGGCCGCGGCTATGGCTACACCTTC. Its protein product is CASSQGLRDRGRGYGYTF.